This T cell receptor beta chain was identified in a study of cytomegalovirus exposure and HLA in healthy donors. V was pared by 6 bases and J by 0 bases, with 9 bases between. CDR1 is LNHDA and CDR2 is SQIVND in the germline V gene (reference sequence). The CDR3 covers 14 residues. Each donor was healthy, and each was a bone marrow donor. 13 Jbeta primers and 60 Vbeta primers were used for the PCR. Profiling relied on immunoSEQ multiplex PCR, and the TCRdb table lists in-frame clones only, not all of them. The sample records more than 50,000 clones, 65% to 80% being singletons. Sequences were obtained from PBMCs. This TCR derives from a female donor in good health and CMV-seronegative. The V call is TRBV19, the J call TRBJ1-3, with D unresolved. In DNA form, the CDR3 reads TGTGCCAGTAGCGACGGGAGCTCTGGAAACACCATATATTTT. It specifies CASSDGSSGNTIYF.